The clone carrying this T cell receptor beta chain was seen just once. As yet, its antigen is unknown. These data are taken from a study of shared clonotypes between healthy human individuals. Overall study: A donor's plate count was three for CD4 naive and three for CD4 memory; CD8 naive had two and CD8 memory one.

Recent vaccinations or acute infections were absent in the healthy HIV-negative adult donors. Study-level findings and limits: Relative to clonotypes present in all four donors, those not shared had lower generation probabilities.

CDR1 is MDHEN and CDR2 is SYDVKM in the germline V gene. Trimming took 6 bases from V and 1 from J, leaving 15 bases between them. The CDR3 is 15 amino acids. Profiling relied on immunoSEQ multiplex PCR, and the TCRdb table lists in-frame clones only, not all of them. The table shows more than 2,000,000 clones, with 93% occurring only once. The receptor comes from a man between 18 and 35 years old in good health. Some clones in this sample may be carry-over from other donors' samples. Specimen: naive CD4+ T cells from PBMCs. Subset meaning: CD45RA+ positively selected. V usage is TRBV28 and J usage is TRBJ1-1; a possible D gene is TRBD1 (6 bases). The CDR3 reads CASRMPQGGNTEAFF. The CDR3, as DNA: TGTGCCAGCAGAATGCCTCAAGGGGGGAACACTGAAGCTTTCTTT.